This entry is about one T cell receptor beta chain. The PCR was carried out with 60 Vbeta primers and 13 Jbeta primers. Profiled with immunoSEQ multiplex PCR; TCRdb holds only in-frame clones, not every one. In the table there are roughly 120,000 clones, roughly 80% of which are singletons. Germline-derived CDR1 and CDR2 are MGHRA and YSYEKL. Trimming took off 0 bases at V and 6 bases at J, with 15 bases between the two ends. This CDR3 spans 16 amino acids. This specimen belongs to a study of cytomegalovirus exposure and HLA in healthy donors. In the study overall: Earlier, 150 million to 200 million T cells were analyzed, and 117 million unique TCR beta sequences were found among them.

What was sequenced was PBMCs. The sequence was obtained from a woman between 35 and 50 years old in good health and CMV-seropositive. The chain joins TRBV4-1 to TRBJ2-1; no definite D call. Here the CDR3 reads CASSQDDNNLFNEQFF. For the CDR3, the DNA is TGCGCCAGCAGCCAAGATGACAACAACCTTTTCAATGAGCAGTTCTTC.